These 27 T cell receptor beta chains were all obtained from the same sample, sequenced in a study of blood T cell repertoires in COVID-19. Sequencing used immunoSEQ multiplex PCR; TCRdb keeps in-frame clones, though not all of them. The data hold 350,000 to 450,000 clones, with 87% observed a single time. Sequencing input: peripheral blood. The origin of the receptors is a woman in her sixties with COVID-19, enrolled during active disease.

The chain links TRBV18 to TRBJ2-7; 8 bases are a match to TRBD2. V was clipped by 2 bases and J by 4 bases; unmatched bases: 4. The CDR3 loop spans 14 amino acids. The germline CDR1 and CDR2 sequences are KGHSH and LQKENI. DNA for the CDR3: TGTGCCAGCTCACCATCGGGAGGGGTGTACGAGCAGTACTTC. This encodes CASSPSGGVYEQYF.

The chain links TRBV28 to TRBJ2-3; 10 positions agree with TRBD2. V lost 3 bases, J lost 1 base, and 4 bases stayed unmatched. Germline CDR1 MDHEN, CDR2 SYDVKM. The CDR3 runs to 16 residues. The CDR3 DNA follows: TGTGCCAGCAGTTTGCCCGGGACTAGCGGCACAGATACGCAGTATTTT. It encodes CASSLPGTSGTDTQYF.

The CDR3 protein is CASSPGGVPPLFF. Here the CDR3 DNA reads TGTGCCAGCAGCCCGGGGGGAGTACCCCCCCTGTTCTTC. The chain carries TRBV7-3 and TRBJ2-1, with 7 bases lining up with TRBD2. The V gene's germline CDR1 is SGHTA and CDR2 FQGTGA. V gave up 5 bases and J gave up 15 bases; unmatched junction bases: 13. This CDR3 has 13 amino acids.

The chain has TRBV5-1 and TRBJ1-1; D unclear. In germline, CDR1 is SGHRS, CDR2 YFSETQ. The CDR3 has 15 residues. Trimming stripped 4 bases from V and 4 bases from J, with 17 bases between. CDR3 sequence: CASSTTEARGTEAFF. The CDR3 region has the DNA TGCGCCAGCAGCACCACGGAGGCGCGAGGCACTGAAGCTTTCTTT.

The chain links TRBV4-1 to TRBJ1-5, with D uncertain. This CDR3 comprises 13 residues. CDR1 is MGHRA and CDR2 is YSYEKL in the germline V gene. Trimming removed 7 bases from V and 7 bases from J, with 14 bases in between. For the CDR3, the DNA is TGCGCCAGCACTCCCGGGGTGGGACAGCCCCAGCATTTT. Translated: CASTPGVGQPQHF.

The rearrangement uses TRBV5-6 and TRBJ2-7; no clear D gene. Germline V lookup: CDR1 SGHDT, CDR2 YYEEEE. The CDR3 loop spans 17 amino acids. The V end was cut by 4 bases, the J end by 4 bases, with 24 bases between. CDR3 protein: CASSMVPIADAAYEQYF. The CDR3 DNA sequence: TGTGCCAGCAGCATGGTACCGATTGCAGATGCCGCTTACGAGCAGTACTTC.

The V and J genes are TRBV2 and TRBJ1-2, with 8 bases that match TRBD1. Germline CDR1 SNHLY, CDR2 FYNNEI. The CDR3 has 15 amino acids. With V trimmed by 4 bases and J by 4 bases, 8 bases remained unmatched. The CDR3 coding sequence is TGTGCCAGCAGTGGACGGGACAGGCGGATCTATGGCTACACCTTC. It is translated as CASSGRDRRIYGYTF.

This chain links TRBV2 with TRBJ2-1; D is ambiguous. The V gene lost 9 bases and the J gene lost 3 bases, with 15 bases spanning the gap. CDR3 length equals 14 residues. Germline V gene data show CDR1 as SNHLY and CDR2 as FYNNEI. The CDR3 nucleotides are TGTGCCAGTCACCGAGAATCTCTCTACAATGAGCAGTTCTTC. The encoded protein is CASHRESLYNEQFF.

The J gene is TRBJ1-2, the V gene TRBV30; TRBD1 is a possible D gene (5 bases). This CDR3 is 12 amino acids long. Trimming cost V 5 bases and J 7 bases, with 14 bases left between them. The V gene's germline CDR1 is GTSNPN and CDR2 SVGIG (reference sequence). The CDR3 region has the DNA TGTGCCTGGGTCGCAGGGTCGGGTGGCTACACCTTC. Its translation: CAWVAGSGGYTF.

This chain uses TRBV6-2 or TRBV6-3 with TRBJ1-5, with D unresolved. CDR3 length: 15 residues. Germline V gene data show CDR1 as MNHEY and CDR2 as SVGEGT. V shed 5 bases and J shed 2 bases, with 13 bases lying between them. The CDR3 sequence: CASSPYPSGNQPQHF. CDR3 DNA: TGTGCCAGCAGTCCGTACCCATCGGGCAATCAGCCCCAGCATTTT.

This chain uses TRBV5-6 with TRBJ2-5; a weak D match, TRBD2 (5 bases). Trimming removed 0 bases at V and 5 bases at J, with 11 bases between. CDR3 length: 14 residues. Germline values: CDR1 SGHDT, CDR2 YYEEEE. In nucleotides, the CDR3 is TGTGCCAGCAGCTTGGTAGCGCCAGGCGAGACCCAGTACTTC. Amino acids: CASSLVAPGETQYF.

CDR3 sequence reads: CASSLDTGSAEAFF. Here the CDR3 DNA reads TGTGCCAGCAGCTTAGATACGGGGAGCGCTGAAGCTTTCTTT. The chain carries TRBV7-9 and TRBJ1-1; no definite D call. CDR3 length equals 14 residues. Germline V gene data show CDR1 as SEHNR and CDR2 as FQNEAQ (reference sequence). The germline V and J ends were trimmed by 1 base and 6 bases, with 12 bases remaining between them.

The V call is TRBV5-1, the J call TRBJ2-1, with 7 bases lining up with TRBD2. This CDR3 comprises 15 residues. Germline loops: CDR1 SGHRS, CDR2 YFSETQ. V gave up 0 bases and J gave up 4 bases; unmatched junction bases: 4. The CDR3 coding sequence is TGCGCCAGCAGCTTGGCCCCTAGCGGTTACAATGAGCAGTTCTTC. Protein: CASSLAPSGYNEQFF.

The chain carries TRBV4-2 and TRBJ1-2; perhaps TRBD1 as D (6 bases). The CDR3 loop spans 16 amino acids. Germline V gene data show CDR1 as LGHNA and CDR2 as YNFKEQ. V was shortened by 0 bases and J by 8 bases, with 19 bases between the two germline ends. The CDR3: CASSQDLIGGARGYTF. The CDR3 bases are TGTGCCAGCAGCCAAGATCTTATAGGGGGGGCGCGAGGCTACACCTTC.

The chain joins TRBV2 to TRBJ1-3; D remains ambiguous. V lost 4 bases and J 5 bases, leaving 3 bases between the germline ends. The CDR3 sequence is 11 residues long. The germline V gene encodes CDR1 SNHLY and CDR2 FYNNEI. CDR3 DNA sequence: TGTGCCAGCAGTGTTAGAAACACCATATATTTT. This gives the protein CASSVRNTIYF.

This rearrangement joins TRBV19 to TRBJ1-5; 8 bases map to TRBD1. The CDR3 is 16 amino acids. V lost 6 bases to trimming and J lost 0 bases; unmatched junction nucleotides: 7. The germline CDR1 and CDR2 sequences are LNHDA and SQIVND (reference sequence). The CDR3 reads CASRNSDRGSNQPQHF. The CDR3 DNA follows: TGTGCCAGTAGGAACTCAGACAGGGGTAGCAATCAGCCCCAGCATTTT.

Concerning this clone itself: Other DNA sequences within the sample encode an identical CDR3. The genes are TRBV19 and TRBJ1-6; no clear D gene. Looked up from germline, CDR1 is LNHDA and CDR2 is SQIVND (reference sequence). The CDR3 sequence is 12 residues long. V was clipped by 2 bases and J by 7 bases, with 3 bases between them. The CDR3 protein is CASSIQNSPLHF. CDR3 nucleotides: TGTGCCAGTAGTATACAGAATTCACCCCTCCACTTT. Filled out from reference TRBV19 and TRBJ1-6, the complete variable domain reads DGGITQSPKYLFRKEGQNVTLSCEQNLNHDAMYWYRQDPGQGLRLIYYSQIVNDFQKGDIAEGYSVSREKKESFPLTVTSAQKNPTAFYLCASSIQNSPLHFGNGTRLTVT.

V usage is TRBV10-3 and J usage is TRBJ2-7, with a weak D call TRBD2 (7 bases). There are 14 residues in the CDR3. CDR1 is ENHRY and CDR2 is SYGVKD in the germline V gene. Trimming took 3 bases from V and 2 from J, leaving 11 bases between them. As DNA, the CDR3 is TGTGCCATCAGTGATAGGCGGGGGCCCTACGAGCAGTACTTC. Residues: CAISDRRGPYEQYF.

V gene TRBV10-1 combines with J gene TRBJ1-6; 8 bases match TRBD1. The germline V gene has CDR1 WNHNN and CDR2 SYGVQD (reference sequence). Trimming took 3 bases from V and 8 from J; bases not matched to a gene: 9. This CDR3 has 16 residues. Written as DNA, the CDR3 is TGCGCCAGCAGTGAAGACTGGACAGGGTGGGATTCACCCCTCCACTTT. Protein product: CASSEDWTGWDSPLHF.

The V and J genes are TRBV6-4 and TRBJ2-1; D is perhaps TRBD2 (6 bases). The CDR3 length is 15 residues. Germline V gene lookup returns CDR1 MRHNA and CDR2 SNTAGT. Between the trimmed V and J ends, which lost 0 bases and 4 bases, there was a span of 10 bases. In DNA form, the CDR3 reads TGTGCCAGCAGTGACTCTAGCGGAATTTACAATGAGCAGTTCTTC. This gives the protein CASSDSSGIYNEQFF.

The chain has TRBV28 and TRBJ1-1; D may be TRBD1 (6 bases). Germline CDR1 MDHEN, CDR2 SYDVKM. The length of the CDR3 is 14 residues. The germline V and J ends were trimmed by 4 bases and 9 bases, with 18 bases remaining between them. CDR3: CASSSPERQGKAFF. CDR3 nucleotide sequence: TGTGCCAGCAGTTCCCCCGAGAGGCAGGGGAAAGCTTTCTTT. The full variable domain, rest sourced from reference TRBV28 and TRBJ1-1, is DVKVTQSSRYLVKRTGEKVFLECVQDMDHENMFWYRQDPGLGLRLIYFSYDVKMKEKGDIPEGYSVSREKKERFSLILESASTNQTSMYLCASSSPERQGKAFFGQGTRLTVV.

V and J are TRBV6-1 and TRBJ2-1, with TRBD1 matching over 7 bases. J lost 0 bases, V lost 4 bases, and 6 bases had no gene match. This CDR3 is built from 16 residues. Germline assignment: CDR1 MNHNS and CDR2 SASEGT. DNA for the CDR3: TGTGCCAGCAGTGCGCGACAGGGCGGCTCCTACAATGAGCAGTTCTTC. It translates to CASSARQGGSYNEQFF.

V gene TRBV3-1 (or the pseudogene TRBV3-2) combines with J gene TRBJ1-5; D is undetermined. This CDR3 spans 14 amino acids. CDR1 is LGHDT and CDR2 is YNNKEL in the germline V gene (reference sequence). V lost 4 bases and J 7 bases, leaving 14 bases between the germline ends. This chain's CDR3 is CASSPSLIGQPQHF. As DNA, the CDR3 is TGTGCCAGCAGCCCAAGCCTGATCGGGCAGCCCCAGCATTTT.

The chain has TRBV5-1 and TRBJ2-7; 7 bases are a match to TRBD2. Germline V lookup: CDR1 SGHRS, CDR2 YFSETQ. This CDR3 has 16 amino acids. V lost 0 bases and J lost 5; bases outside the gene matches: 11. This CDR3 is CASSLGPQRGYDEQYF. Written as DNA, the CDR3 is TGCGCCAGCAGCTTGGGGCCCCAGCGGGGATACGACGAGCAGTACTTC.

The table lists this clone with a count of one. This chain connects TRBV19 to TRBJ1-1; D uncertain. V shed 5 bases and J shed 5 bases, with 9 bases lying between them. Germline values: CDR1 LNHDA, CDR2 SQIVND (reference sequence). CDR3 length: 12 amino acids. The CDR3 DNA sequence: TGTGCCAGTAGTCTGCAGTTGACTGAAGCTTTCTTT. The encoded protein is CASSLQLTEAFF.

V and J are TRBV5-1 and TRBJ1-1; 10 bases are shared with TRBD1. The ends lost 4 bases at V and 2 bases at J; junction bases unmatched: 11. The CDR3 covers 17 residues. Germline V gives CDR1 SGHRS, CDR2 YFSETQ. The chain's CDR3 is CASSAYQTGGANTEAFF. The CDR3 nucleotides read TGCGCCAGCAGCGCATATCAGACAGGGGGCGCAAACACTGAAGCTTTCTTT. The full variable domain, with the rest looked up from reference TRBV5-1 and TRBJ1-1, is KAGVTQTPRYLIKTRGQQVTLSCSPISGHRSVSWYQQTPGQGLQFLFEYFSETQRNKGNFPGRFSGRQFSNSRSEMNVSTLELGDSALYLCASSAYQTGGANTEAFFGQGTRLTVV.

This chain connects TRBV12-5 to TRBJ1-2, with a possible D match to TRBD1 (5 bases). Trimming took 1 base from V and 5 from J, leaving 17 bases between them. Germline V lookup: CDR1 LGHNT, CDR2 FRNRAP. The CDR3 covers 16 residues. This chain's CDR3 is CASGLEGWGRRYGYTF. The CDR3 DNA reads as TGTGCTAGTGGTTTGGAGGGCTGGGGCCGAAGATATGGCTACACCTTC.